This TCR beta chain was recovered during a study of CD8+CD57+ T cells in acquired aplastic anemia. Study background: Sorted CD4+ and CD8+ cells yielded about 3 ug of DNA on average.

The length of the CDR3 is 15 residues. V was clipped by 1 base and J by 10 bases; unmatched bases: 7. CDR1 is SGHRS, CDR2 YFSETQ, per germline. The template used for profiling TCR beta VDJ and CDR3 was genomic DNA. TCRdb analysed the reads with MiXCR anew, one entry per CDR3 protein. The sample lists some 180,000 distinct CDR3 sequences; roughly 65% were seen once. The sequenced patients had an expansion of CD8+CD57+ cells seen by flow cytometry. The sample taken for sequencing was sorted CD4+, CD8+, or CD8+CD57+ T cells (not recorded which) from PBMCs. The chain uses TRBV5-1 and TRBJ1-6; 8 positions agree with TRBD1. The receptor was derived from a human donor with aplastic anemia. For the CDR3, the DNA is TGCGCCAGCAGCTTGTCAGGGACAGGTCGCTCACCCCTCCACTTT. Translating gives CASSLSGTGRSPLHF. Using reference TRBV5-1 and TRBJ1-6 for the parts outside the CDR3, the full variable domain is KAGVTQTPRYLIKTRGQQVTLSCSPISGHRSVSWYQQTPGQGLQFLFEYFSETQRNKGNFPGRFSGRQFSNSRSEMNVSTLELGDSALYLCASSLSGTGRSPLHFGNGTRLTVT.